The present entry profiles one T cell receptor (beta chain) with its context. Its antigen is as yet unknown. The data stem from a study of cytomegalovirus exposure and HLA in healthy donors. Study-wide findings and caveats: Previously analyzed data showed that most TCR beta V segments were productive at a frequency of about 87% or about 30%.

Vbeta (60) and Jbeta (13) primers were used in the PCR. Profiled with immunoSEQ multiplex PCR; TCRdb holds only in-frame clones, not every one. The sample includes about 92,000 clones, 80% of them seen just once. Trimming pared 1 base from V and 3 bases from J, leaving 13 bases between. CDR3 size: 15 residues. Germline loops: CDR1 SEHNR, CDR2 FQNEAQ (reference sequence). The rearrangement links TRBV7-9 to TRBJ2-7; possible D gene TRBD2, 6 bases. Sequences were obtained from PBMCs. This TCR was recovered from a young man in good health and CMV-seronegative. In DNA, the CDR3 is TGTGCCAGCAGCTTAGGTCTGGGGGGATACTACGAGCAGTACTTC. It codes for CASSLGLGGYYEQYF.